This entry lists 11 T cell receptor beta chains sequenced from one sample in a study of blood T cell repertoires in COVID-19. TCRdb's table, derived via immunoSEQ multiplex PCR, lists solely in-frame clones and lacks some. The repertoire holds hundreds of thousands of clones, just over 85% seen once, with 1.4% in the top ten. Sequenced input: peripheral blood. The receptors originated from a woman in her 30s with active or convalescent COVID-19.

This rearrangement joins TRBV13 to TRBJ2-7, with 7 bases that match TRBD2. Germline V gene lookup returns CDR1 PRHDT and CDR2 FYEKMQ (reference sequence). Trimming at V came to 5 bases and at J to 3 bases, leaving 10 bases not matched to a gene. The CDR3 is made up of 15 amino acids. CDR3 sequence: CASSTSAEQYYEQYF. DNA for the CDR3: TGTGCCAGCAGCACTAGCGCCGAGCAGTACTACGAGCAGTACTTC.

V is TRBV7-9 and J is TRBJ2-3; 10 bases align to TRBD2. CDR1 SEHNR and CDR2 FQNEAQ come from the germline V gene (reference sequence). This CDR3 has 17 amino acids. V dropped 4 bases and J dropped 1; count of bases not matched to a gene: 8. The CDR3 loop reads CASSSTTGTSGTDTQYF. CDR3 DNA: TGTGCCAGCAGCTCTACGACCGGGACTAGCGGCACAGATACGCAGTATTTT.

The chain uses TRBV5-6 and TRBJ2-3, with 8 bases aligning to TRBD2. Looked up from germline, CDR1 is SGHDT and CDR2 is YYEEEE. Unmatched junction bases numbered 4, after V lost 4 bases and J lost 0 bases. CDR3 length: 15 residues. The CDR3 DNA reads TGTGCCAGCAGCCAACTAGCGGATAGCACAGATACGCAGTATTTT. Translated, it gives CASSQLADSTDTQYF.

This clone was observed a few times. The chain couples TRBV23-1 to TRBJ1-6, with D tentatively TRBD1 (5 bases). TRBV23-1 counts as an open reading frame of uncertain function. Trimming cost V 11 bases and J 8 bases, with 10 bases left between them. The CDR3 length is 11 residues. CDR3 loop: CAPRGDSPLHF. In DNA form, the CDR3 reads TGCGCCCCCCGGGGGGATTCACCCCTCCACTTT.

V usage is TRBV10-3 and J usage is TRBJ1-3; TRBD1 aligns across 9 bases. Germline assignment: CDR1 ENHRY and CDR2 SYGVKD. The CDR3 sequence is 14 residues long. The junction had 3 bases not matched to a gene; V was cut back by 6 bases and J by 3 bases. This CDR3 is CAIRETGGGNTIYF. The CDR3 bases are TGTGCCATCAGGGAGACAGGGGGTGGAAACACCATATATTTT.

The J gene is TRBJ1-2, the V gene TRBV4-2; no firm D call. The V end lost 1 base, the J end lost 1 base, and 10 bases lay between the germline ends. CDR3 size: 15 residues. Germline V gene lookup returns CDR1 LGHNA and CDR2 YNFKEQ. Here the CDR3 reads CASSQVEADNYGYTF. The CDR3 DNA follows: TGTGCCAGCAGCCAAGTCGAGGCTGATAACTATGGCTACACCTTC.

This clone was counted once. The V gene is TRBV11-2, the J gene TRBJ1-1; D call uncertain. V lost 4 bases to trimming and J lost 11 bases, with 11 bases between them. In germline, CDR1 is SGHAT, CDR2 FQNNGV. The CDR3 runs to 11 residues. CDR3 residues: CASSSSTRAFF. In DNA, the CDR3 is TGTGCCAGCAGCTCCTCTACCCGGGCTTTCTTT.

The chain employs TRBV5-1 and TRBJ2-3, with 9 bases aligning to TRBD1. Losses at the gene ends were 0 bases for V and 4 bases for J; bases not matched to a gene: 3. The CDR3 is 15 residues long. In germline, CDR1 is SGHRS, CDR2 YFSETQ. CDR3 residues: CASSLAGQGSDTQYF. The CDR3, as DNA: TGCGCCAGCAGCTTGGCGGGACAGGGCTCAGATACGCAGTATTTT.

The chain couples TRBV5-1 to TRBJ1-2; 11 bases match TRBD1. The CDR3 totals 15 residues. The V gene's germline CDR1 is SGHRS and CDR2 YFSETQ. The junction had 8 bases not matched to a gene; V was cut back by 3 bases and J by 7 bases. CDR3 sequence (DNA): TGCGCCAGCAGCTCTGGACAGGGGGCCGGTGGTGGCTACACCTTC. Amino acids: CASSSGQGAGGGYTF.

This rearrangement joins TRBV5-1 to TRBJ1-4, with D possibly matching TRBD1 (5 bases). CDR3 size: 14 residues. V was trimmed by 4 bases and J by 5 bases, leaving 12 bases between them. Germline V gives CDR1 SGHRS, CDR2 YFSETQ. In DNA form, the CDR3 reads TGCGCCAGCAGCCTCGACAGAGTAAATGAAAAACTGTTTTTT. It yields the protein CASSLDRVNEKLFF.

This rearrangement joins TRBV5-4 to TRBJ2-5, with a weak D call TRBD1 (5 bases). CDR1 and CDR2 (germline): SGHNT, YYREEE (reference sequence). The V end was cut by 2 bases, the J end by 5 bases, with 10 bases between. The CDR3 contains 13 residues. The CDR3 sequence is CASSLGQGETQYF. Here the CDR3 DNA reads TGTGCCAGCAGCTTAGGGCAGGGCGAGACCCAGTACTTC.